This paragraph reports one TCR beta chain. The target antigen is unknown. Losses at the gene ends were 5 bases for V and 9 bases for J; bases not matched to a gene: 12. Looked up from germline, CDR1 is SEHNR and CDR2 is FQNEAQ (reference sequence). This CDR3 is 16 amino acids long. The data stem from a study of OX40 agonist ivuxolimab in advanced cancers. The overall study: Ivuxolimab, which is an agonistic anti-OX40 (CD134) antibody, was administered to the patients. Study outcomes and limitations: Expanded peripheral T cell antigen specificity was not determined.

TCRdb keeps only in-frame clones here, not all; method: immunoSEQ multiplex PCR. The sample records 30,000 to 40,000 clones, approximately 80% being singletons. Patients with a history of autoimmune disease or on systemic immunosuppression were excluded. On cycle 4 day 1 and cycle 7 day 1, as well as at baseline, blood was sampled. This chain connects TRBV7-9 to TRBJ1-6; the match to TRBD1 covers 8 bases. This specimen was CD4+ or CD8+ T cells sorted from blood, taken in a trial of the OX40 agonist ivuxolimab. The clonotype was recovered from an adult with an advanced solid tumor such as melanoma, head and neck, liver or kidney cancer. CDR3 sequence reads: CASSRWTGRGGSPLHF. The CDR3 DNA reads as TGTGCCAGCAGCAGATGGACAGGGCGCGGAGGTTCACCCCTCCACTTT.